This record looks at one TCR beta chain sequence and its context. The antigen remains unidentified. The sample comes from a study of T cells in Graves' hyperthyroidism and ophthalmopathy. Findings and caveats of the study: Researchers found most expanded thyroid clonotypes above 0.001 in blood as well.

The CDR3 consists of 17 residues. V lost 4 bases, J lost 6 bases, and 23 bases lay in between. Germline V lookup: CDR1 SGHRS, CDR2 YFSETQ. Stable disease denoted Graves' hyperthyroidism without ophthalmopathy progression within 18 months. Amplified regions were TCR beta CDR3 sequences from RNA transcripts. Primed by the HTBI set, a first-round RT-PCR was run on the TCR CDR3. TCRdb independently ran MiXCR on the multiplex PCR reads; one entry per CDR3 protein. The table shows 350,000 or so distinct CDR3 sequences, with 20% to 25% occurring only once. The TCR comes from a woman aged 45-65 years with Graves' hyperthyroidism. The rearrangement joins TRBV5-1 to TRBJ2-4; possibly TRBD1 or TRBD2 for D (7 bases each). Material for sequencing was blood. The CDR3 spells CASSHHPTDREGNIQYF. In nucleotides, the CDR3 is TGCGCCAGCAGCCATCACCCAACAGACAGGGAGGGAAACATTCAGTACTTC.